One sample yielded the 8 T cell receptor beta chains listed below, sequenced in a study of PD-L1 blockade in urothelial cancer. Generated by immunoSEQ multiplex PCR, the TCRdb table keeps only in-frame clones and is missing some. The top ten hold around 2.4% of the sample, which has approximately 110,000 clones, about 85% seen once. The sample was PBMCs, taken around atezolizumab (anti-PD-L1) treatment. Every receptor here comes from a man between 45 and 60 years old with urothelial cancer.

The genes are TRBV2 and TRBJ2-2; D may be TRBD1 (5 bases). CDR1 and CDR2 from the germline V gene are SNHLY and FYNNEI. The CDR3 has 15 residues. The V end was cut by 6 bases, the J end by 7 bases, with 18 bases between. CDR3 region: CASSLTTDMGGELFF. Here the CDR3 DNA reads TGTGCCAGCAGCCTAACAACGGACATGGGCGGGGAGCTGTTTTTT.

V and J are TRBV2 and TRBJ2-3; 10 bases match TRBD1. The CDR3 consists of 16 residues. V gave up 11 bases and J gave up 4 bases; unmatched junction bases: 15. Germline CDR1 and CDR2: SNHLY and FYNNEI. CDR3 amino acids: CAGSKEGTGVADTQYF. In nucleotides, the CDR3 is TGTGCCGGTTCCAAAGAAGGGACAGGGGTTGCAGATACGCAGTATTTT.

The chain employs TRBV6-6 and TRBJ2-2; 10 positions agree with TRBD1. The trim removed 5 bases at V and 3 bases at J, leaving 3 bases unmatched. The CDR3 is 15 residues long. Germline CDR1 and CDR2: MNHNY and SVGAGI (reference sequence). CDR3 loop: CASSLTGGDTGELFF. CDR3 DNA: TGTGCCAGCAGTCTGACAGGGGGCGACACCGGGGAGCTGTTTTTT.

This clone was observed a single time. The V and J genes are TRBV28 and TRBJ1-4; TRBD1 is a possible D gene (6 bases). Trimming removed 5 bases from V and 2 bases from J, with 15 bases in between. This CDR3 spans 16 amino acids. CDR1 and CDR2 (germline): MDHEN, SYDVKM. The CDR3, as DNA: TGTGCCAGCAGTATGACAGGTTTTGGGACTAATGAAAAACTGTTTTTT. This gives the protein CASSMTGFGTNEKLFF.

This clone was seen just once. This chain connects TRBV6-1 to TRBJ2-3, with TRBD2 matching over 12 bases. V gave up 4 bases and J gave up 1 base; unmatched junction bases: 3. The length of the CDR3 is 16 residues. Germline lookup yields CDR1 MNHNS and CDR2 SASEGT. This CDR3 is CASSVLAGGGTDTQYF. The CDR3 coding sequence is TGTGCCAGCAGTGTCCTAGCGGGAGGGGGCACAGATACGCAGTATTTT.

CDR3 amino acids: CASSTGADTQYF. The CDR3 nucleotides are TGTGCCAGCAGCACCGGGGCAGATACGCAGTATTTT. V and J are TRBV11-2 and TRBJ2-3; possibly TRBD2 for D (5 bases). CDR3 length: 12 residues. Germline V CDR1 and CDR2: SGHAT, FQNNGV. The germline V and J ends were trimmed by 5 bases and 4 bases, with 7 bases remaining between them. The full variable domain, with the rest looked up from reference TRBV11-2 and TRBJ2-3, is EAGVAQSPRYKIIEKRQSVAFWCNPISGHATLYWYQQILGQGPKLLIQFQNNGVVDDSQLPKDRFSAERLKGVDSTLKIQPAKLEDSAVYLCASSTGADTQYFGPGTRLTVL.

This clone has more than one count but fewer than ten. This chain uses TRBV6-1 with TRBJ2-2; TRBD1 agrees at 8 bases. CDR3 length: 15 amino acids. J gave up 4 bases and V 5 bases, and 6 bases lay outside the gene matches. Germline CDR1 and CDR2: MNHNS and SASEGT. As DNA, the CDR3 is TGTGCCAGCAGTTCAGGGGGCGCGGGCACCGGGGAGCTGTTTTTT. Translating it yields CASSSGGAGTGELFF.

This rearrangement joins TRBV19 to TRBJ2-1; 13 nucleotides agree with TRBD2. V was clipped by 4 bases and J by 7 bases; unmatched bases: 4. In germline, CDR1 is LNHDA, CDR2 SQIVND (reference sequence). The CDR3 consists of 15 residues. This chain's CDR3 is CASSTSTSGRNEQFF. The CDR3 DNA reads TGTGCCAGTAGTACCTCGACTAGCGGGAGGAATGAGCAGTTCTTC.